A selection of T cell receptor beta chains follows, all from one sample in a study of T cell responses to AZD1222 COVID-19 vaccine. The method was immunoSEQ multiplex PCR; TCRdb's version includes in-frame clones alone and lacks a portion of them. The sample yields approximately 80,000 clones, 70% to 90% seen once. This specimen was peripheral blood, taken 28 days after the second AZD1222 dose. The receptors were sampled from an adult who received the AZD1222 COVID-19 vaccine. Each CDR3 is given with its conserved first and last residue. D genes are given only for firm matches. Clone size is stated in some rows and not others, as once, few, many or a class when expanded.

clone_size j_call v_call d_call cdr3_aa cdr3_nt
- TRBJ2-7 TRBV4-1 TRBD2 CASSRAQRESEQYF TGCGCCAGCAGCCGGGCCCAGCGGGAGTCCGAGCAGTACTTC
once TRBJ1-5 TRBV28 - CASSLFPQPQHF TGTGCCAGCAGTTTATTCCCCCAGCCCCAGCATTTT
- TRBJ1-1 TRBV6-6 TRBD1 CASRDRGPPNTEAFF TGTGCCAGCCGGGACAGGGGCCCCCCGAACACTGAAGCTTTCTTT
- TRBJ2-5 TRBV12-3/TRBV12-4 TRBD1 CASRTGPLETQYF TGTGCCAGCAGGACAGGGCCCCTGGAGACCCAGTACTTC
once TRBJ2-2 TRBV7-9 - CASSIDGNTGELFF TGTGCCAGCAGCATTGACGGTAACACCGGGGAGCTGTTTTTT
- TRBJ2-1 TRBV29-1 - CSVEPLGGANEQFF TGCAGCGTTGAACCCCTGGGTGGGGCCAATGAGCAGTTCTTC
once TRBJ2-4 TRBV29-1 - CSVVSPTGLAKNIQYF TGCAGCGTTGTGAGCCCCACAGGGCTAGCCAAAAACATTCAGTACTTC
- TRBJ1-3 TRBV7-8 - CASSLELIKKTSGNTIYF TGTGCCAGCAGCTTAGAGTTAATCAAGAAAACCTCTGGAAACACCATATATTTT
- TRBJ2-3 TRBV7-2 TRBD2 CASSSPGLARTDTQYF TGTGCCAGCAGCTCACCGGGACTAGCACGCACAGATACGCAGTATTTT
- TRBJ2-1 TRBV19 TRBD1 CASSVPGTGGYNEQFF TGTGCCAGTAGTGTACCCGGGACAGGGGGTTACAATGAGCAGTTCTTC
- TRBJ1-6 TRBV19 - CASSIGRGGDSPLHF TGTGCCAGTAGTATCGGAAGGGGAGGAGATTCACCCCTCCACTTT
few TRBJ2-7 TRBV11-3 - CASSLGEVYEQYF TGTGCCAGCAGCTTAGGAGAAGTCTACGAGCAGTACTTC
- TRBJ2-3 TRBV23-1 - CASSQSTFRGRRRTDTQYF TGCGCCAGCAGTCAATCGACCTTTCGAGGTAGGCGCCGCACAGATACGCAGTATTTT
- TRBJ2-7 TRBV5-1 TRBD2 CASSPTAGGDEQYF TGCGCCAGCAGCCCGACTGCGGGAGGGGACGAGCAGTACTTC
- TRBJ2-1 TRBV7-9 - CASSFFRSYNEQFF TGTGCCAGCAGCTTCTTCCGCTCCTACAATGAGCAGTTCTTC
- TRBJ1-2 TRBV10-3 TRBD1 CAISDSGQGGVYGYTF TGTGCCATCAGTGATAGCGGGCAGGGGGGAGTCTATGGCTACACCTTC
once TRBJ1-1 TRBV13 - CASSSRLPNTEAFF TGTGCCAGCAGCTCCCGACTGCCCAACACTGAAGCTTTCTTT
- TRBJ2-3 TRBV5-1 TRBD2 CASSVGTSGVADTQYF TGCGCCAGCAGCGTGGGGACTAGCGGGGTAGCAGATACGCAGTATTTT
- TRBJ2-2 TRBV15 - CATSRDMTGELFF TGTGCCACCAGCAGAGATATGACCGGGGAGCTGTTTTTT
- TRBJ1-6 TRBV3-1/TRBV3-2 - CASSPDRLSPLHF TGTGCCAGCAGCCCCGACAGGCTTTCACCCCTCCACTTT
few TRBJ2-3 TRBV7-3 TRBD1 CASSSTGGARDTQYF TGTGCCAGCAGCTCTACAGGGGGTGCACGAGATACGCAGTATTTT
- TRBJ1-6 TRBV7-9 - CASSLDGGLPLHF TGTGCCAGCAGCTTAGATGGGGGGCTACCCCTCCACTTT
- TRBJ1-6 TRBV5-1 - CASSPGAGRVSSPLHF TGCGCCAGCAGTCCGGGTGCAGGGAGGGTTAGTTCACCCCTCCACTTT
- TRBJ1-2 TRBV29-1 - CSVEEFRSGYTF TGCAGCGTTGAAGAGTTTCGTAGTGGCTACACCTTC
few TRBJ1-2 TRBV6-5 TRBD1 CASRSGTGGNYGYTF TGTGCCAGCAGGTCCGGGACAGGGGGGAACTATGGCTACACCTTC
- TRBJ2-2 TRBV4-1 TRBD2 CASSQERLAGTGELFF TGCGCCAGCAGCCAAGAGAGGCTAGCGGGCACCGGGGAGCTGTTTTTT
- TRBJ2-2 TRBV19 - CASQGRTGPIRLDTGELFF TGTGCCAGCCAGGGGAGAACAGGGCCTATCCGCCTGGACACCGGGGAGCTGTTTTTT
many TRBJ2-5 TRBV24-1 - CATSRQGFSETQYF TGTGCCACCAGTCGGCAGGGTTTCTCAGAGACCCAGTACTTC
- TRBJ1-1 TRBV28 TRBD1 CASSFGDSPEAFF TGTGCCAGCAGTTTTGGGGACAGCCCTGAAGCTTTCTTT
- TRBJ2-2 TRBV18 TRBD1 CASSRQGTNTGELFF TGTGCCAGCTCTCGACAGGGTACGAACACCGGGGAGCTGTTTTTT
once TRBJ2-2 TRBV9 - CASKIGQTNTGELFF TGTGCCAGCAAAATTGGCCAGACGAACACCGGGGAGCTGTTTTTT
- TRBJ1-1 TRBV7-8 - CASSLGGVLGMNTEAFF TGTGCCAGCAGCTTAGGGGGGGTTTTAGGGATGAACACTGAAGCTTTCTTT
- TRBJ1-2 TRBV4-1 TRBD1 CASSPRQGANYGYTF TGCGCCAGCAGCCCCCGACAGGGGGCCAACTATGGCTACACCTTC
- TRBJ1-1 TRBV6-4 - CASKKITGTHRKAFF TGTGCCAGCAAAAAAATTACTGGGACCCATCGGAAAGCTTTCTTT
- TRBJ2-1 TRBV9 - CASSVDSGSYNEQFF TGTGCCAGCAGCGTGGACTCAGGCTCCTACAATGAGCAGTTCTTC
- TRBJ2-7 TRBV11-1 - CASSFTGYEQYF TGTGCCAGCAGCTTCACAGGCTACGAGCAGTACTTC
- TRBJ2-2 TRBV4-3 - CASSQDPGEGDTGELFF TGCGCCAGCAGCCAAGATCCGGGGGAGGGGGACACCGGGGAGCTGTTTTTT
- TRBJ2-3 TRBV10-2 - CASLTPGTDTQYF TGCGCCAGCCTGACCCCAGGCACAGATACGCAGTATTTT
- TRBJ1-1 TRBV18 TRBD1 CASSSQGLGTEAFF TGTGCCAGCTCATCACAGGGGTTGGGGACTGAAGCTTTCTTT
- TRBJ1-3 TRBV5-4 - CASSEQGLSGNTIYF TGTGCCAGCAGCGAGCAGGGATTATCTGGAAACACCATATATTTT
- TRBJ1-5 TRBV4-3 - CASSQEYGTNQPQHF TGCGCCAGCAGCCAAGAATACGGGACAAATCAGCCCCAGCATTTT
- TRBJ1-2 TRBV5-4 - CASSRGPLEDRYTF TGTGCCAGCAGCCGGGGACCACTTGAGGATCGCTACACCTTC
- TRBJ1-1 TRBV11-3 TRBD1 CASSKGQLMNTEAFF TGTGCCAGCAGCAAGGGACAGTTGATGAACACTGAAGCTTTCTTT
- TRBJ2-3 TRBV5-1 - CASSLAGGASTDTQYF TGCGCCAGCAGCTTGGCCGGGGGAGCGAGCACAGATACGCAGTATTTT
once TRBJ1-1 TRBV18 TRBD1 CASSQGTVMNTEAFF TGTGCCAGCTCGCAGGGGACAGTCATGAACACTGAAGCTTTCTTT
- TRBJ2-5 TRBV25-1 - CASSVRGQRGEETQYF TGTGCCAGCAGCGTAAGGGGCCAGAGGGGAGAAGAGACCCAGTACTTC
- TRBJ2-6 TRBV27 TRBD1 CASSSGTGSPGANVLTF TGTGCCAGCAGTTCCGGGACAGGTTCACCTGGGGCCAACGTCCTGACTTTC
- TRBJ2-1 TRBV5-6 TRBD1 CASSPVTGRQGWIYNEQFF TGTGCCAGCAGCCCTGTGACCGGGCGACAGGGTTGGATCTACAATGAGCAGTTCTTC
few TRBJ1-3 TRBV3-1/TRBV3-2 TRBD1 CASSLRGTGQSRTGNTIYF TGTGCCAGCAGCCTTCGGGGGACAGGGCAATCAAGGACTGGAAACACCATATATTTT
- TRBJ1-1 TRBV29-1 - CSAQGNTEAFF TGCAGCGCTCAGGGGAACACTGAAGCTTTCTTT
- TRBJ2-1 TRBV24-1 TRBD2 CATSDLGSSGSNEQFF TGTGCCACCAGTGATTTGGGGTCTAGCGGGAGCAATGAGCAGTTCTTC
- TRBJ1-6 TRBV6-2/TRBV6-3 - CASSYSPDGSPLHF TGTGCCAGCAGTTACAGCCCCGACGGATCACCCCTCCACTTT
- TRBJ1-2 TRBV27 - CASSFLGGGSDYGYTF TGTGCCAGCAGTTTCCTGGGGGGGGGCTCGGACTATGGCTACACCTTC
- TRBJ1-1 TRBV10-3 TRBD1 CAISTGGAGSATEAFF TGTGCCATCAGCACAGGGGGCGCTGGTTCGGCCACTGAAGCTTTCTTT
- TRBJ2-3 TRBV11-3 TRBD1 CASSPSGTGLADTQYF TGTGCCAGCAGCCCCTCCGGGACAGGGTTAGCAGATACGCAGTATTTT